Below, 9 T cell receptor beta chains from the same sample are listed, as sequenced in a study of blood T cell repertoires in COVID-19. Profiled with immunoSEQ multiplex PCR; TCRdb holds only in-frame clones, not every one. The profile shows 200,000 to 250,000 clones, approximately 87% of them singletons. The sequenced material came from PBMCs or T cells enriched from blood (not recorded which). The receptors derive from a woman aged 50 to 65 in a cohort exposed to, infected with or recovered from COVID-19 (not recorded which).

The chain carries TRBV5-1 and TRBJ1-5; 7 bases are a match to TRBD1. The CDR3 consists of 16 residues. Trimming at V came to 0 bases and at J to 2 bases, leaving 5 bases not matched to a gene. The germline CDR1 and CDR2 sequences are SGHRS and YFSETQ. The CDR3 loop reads CASSLGQGFGNQPQHF. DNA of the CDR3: TGCGCCAGCAGCTTGGGACAGGGCTTTGGCAATCAGCCCCAGCATTTT. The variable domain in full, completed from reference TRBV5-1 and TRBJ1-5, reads KAGVTQTPRYLIKTRGQQVTLSCSPISGHRSVSWYQQTPGQGLQFLFEYFSETQRNKGNFPGRFSGRQFSNSRSEMNVSTLELGDSALYLCASSLGQGFGNQPQHFGDGTRLSIL.

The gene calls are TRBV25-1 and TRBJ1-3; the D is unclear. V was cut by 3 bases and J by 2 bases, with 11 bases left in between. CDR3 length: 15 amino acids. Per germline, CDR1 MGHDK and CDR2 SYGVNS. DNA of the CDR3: TGTGCCAGCAGTGACCCACCTCCGGCTGGAAACACCATATATTTT. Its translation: CASSDPPPAGNTIYF.

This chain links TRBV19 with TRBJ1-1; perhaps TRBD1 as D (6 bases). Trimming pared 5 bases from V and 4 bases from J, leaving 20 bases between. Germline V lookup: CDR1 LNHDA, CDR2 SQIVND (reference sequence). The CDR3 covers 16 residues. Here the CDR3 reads CASSYRTGRGSTEAFF. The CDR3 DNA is TGTGCCAGTAGTTACCGAACTGGCAGGGGATCCACTGAAGCTTTCTTT. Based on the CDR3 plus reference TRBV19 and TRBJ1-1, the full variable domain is DGGITQSPKYLFRKEGQNVTLSCEQNLNHDAMYWYRQDPGQGLRLIYYSQIVNDFQKGDIAEGYSVSREKKESFPLTVTSAQKNPTAFYLCASSYRTGRGSTEAFFGQGTRLTVV.

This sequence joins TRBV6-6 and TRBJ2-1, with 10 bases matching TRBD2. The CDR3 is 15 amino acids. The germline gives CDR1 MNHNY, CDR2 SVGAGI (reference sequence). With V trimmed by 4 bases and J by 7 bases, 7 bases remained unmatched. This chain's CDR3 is CASSFDSGGRNEQFF. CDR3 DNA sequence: TGTGCCAGCAGTTTCGATAGCGGGGGGAGAAATGAGCAGTTCTTC.

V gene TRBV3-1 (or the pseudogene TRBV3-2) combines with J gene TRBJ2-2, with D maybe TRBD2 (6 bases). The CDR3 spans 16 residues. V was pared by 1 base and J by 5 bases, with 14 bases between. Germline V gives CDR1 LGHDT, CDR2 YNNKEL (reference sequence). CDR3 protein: CASSQAPGRGTGELFF. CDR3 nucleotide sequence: TGTGCCAGCAGCCAAGCCCCGGGACGGGGGACCGGGGAGCTGTTTTTT.

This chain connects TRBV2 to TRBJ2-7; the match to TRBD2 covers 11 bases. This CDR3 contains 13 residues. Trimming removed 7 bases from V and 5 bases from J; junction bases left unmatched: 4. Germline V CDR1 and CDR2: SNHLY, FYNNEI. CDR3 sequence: CASTGGLADEQYF. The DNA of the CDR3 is TGTGCCAGCACCGGGGGACTAGCGGACGAGCAGTACTTC.

CDR3 amino acids: CASSEATGHNSPLHF. CDR3 coding DNA: TGTGCCAGCAGTGAAGCGACAGGGCATAATTCACCCCTCCACTTT. This rearrangement joins TRBV6-1 to TRBJ1-6; 7 bases match TRBD1. J gave up 5 bases and V 0 bases, and 1 base lay outside the gene matches. Germline-derived CDR1 and CDR2 are MNHNS and SASEGT. There are 15 residues in the CDR3.

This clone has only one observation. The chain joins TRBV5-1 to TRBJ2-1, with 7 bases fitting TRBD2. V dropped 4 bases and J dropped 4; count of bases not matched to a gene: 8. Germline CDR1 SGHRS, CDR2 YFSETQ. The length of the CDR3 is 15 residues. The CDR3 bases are TGCGCCAGCAGCGAGGGGAGCGGGGCGTACAATGAGCAGTTCTTC. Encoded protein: CASSEGSGAYNEQFF.

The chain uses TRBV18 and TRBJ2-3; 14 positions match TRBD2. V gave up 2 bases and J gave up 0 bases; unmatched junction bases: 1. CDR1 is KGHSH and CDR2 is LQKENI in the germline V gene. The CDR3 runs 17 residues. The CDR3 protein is CASSPWTSGGSTDTQYF. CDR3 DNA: TGTGCCAGCTCACCATGGACTAGCGGGGGGAGCACAGATACGCAGTATTTT. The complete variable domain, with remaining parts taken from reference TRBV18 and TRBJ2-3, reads NAGVMQNPRHLVRRRGQEARLRCSPMKGHSHVYWYRQLPEEGLKFMVYLQKENIIDESGMPKERFSAEFPKEGPSILRIQQVVRGDSAAYFCASSPWTSGGSTDTQYFGPGTRLTVL.